This TCR beta chain was found in a study of blood T cell repertoires in COVID-19. Study-level background: Samples representing acute and convalescent COVID-19 were sourced from the United States, Italy and Spain.

Libraries were prepared by immunoSEQ multiplex PCR; TCRdb keeps only in-frame clonotypes and omits some of them. Found here are 310,000 or so clones, around 87% of them singletons; the top ten hold roughly 1.9%. This clonotype was obtained from a woman in her 30s who had recovered from COVID-19. Sequenced material: peripheral blood.

The CDR3 DNA is TGCGCCAGCAGCGAACGATGGGACAGCCCCTACGAGCAGTACTTC. Its translation is CASSERWDSPYEQYF. The J gene is TRBJ2-7, the V gene TRBV5-1; 7 nucleotides match TRBD1. This CDR3 is 15 amino acids long. From germline, CDR1 is SGHRS and CDR2 YFSETQ. The V and J ends lost 4 bases and 2 bases, in that order; junction bases with no gene match: 9. Filled out from reference TRBV5-1 and TRBJ2-7, the complete variable domain reads KAGVTQTPRYLIKTRGQQVTLSCSPISGHRSVSWYQQTPGQGLQFLFEYFSETQRNKGNFPGRFSGRQFSNSRSEMNVSTLELGDSALYLCASSERWDSPYEQYFGPGTRLTVT.